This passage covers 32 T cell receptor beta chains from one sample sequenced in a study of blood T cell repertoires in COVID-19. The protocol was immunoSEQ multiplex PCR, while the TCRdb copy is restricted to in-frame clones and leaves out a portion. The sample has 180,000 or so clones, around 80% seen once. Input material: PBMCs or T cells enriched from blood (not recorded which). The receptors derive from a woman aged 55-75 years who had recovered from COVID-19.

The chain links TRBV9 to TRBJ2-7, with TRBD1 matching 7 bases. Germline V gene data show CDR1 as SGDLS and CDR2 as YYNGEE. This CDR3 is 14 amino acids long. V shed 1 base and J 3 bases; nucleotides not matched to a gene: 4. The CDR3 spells CASSVRSGGYEQYF. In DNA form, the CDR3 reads TGTGCCAGCAGCGTACGATCAGGGGGCTACGAGCAGTACTTC.

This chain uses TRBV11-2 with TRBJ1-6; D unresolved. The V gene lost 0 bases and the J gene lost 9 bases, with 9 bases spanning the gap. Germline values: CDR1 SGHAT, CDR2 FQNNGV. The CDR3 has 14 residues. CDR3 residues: CASSLDRVVSPLHF. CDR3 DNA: TGTGCCAGCAGCTTAGATCGGGTTGTTTCACCCCTCCACTTT.

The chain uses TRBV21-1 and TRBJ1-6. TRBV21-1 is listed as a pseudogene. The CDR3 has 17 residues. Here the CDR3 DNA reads TGTGCCAGCAGCAAAGCTGCGGGGGAAGGAGGGGATTCACCCCTCCACTTT. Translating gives CASSKAAGEGGDSPLHF.

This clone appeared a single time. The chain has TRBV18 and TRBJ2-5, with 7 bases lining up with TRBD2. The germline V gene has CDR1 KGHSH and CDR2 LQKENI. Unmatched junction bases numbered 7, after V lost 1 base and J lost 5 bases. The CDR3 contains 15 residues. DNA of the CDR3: TGTGCCAGCTCACCACGGGCGGGAGCCGGGGAGACCCAGTACTTC. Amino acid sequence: CASSPRAGAGETQYF. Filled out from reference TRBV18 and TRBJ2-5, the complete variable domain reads NAGVMQNPRHLVRRRGQEARLRCSPMKGHSHVYWYRQLPEEGLKFMVYLQKENIIDESGMPKERFSAEFPKEGPSILRIQQVVRGDSAAYFCASSPRAGAGETQYFGPGTRLLVL.

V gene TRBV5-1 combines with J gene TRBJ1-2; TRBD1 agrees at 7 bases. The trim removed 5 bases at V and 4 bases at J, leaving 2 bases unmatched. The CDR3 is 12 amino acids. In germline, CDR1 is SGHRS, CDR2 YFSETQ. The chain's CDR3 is CASRQGSYGYTF. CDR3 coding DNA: TGCGCCAGCAGACAGGGGAGCTATGGCTACACCTTC.

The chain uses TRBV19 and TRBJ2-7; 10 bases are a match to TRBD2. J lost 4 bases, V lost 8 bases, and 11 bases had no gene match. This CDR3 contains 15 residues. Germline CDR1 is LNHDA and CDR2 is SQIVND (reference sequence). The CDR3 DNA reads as TGTGCCAGTCGGGCTAGCGGGAGCGAACCTTACGAGCAGTACTTC. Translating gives CASRASGSEPYEQYF.

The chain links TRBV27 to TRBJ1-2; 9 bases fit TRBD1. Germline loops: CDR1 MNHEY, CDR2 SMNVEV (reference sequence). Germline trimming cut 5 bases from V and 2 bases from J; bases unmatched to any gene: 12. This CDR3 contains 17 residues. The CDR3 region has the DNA TGTGCCAGCAGTCCTACACAGACCGGGACAGGGAACTATGGCTACACCTTC. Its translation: CASSPTQTGTGNYGYTF.

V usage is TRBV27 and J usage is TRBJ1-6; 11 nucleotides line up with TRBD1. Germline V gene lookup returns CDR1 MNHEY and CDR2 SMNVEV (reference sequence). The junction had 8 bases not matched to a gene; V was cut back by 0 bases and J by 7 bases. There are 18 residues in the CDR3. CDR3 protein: CASSLSMRDRGLNSPLHF. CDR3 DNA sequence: TGTGCCAGCAGTTTATCGATGAGGGACAGGGGGTTGAATTCACCCCTCCACTTT.

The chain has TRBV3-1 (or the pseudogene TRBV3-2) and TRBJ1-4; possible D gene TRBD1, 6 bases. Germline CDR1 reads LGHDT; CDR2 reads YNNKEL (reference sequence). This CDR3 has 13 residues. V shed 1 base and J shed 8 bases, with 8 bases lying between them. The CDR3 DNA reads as TGTGCCAGCAGCCAAGTTCAGGGGGAAAAACTGTTTTTT. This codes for CASSQVQGEKLFF.

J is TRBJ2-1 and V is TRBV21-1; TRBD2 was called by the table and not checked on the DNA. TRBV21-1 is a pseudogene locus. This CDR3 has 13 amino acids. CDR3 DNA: TGTGCCAGCAGCACGAGCTTCCCTAATGAGCAGTTCTTC. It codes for CASSTSFPNEQFF.

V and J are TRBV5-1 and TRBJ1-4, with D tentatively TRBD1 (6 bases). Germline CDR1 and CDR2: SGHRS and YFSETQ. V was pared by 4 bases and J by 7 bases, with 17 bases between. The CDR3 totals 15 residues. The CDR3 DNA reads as TGCGCCAGCAGCCAACAGGGATTGGACGGTGAAAAACTGTTTTTT. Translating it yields CASSQQGLDGEKLFF.

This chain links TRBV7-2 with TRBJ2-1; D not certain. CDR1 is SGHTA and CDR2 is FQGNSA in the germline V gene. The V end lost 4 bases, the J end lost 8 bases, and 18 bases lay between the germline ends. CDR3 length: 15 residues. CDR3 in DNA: TGTGCCAGCAGCTCTAGAGCCCACTCAGTCGATGAGCAGTTCTTC. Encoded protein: CASSSRAHSVDEQFF.

CDR3 nucleotide sequence: TGTGCCAGTAGTACACCACAGGGGGTTGGCACTGAAGCTTTCTTT. This sequence encodes CASSTPQGVGTEAFF. The genes are TRBV19 and TRBJ1-1, with 8 bases matching TRBD1. The junction had 8 bases not matched to a gene; V was cut back by 4 bases and J by 4 bases. This CDR3 comprises 15 residues. Germline V gives CDR1 LNHDA, CDR2 SQIVND (reference sequence).

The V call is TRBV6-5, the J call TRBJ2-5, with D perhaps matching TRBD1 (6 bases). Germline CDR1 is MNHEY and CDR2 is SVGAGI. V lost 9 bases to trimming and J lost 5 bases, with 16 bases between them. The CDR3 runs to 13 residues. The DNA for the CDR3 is TGTGCCAGTTCAGGGGCGCGGTGGGAGACCCAGTACTTC. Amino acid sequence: CASSGARWETQYF.

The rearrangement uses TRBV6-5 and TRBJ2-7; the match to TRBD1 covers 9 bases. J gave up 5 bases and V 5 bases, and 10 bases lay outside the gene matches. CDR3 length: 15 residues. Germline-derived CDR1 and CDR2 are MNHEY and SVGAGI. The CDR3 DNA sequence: TGTGCCAGCAGTCCACTGGGACAGGGTGTCGACGAGCAGTACTTC. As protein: CASSPLGQGVDEQYF.

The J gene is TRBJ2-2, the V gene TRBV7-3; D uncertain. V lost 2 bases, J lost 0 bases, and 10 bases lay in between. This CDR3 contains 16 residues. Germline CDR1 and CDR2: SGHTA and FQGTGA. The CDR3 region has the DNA TGTGCCAGCAGCTTAGCTGCGGCTTCGAACACCGGGGAGCTGTTTTTT. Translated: CASSLAAASNTGELFF.

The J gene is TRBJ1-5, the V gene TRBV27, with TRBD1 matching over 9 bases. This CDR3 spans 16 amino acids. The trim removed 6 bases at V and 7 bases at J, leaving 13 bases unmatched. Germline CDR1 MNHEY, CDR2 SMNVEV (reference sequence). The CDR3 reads CASSNKQGAMIQPQHF. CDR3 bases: TGTGCCAGCAGCAACAAACAGGGGGCGATGATCCAGCCCCAGCATTTT.

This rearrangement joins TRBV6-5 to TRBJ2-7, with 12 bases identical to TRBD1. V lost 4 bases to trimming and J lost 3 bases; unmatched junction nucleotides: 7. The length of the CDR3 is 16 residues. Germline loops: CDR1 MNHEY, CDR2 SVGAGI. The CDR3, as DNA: TGTGCCAGCAGTTTCTCGGGACAGGGGGCACGCTACGAGCAGTACTTC. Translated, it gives CASSFSGQGARYEQYF.

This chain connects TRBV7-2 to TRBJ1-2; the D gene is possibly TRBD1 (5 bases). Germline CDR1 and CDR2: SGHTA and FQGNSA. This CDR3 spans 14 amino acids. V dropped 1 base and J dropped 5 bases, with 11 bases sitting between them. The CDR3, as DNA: TGTGCCAGCAGCTTAGTGGCGGGGGATTATGGCTACACCTTC. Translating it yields CASSLVAGDYGYTF.

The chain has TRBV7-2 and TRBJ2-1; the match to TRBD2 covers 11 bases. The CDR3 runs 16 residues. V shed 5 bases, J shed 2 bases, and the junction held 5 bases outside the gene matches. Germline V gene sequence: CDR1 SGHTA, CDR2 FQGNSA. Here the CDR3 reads CASSITSGSTYNEQFF. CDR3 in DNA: TGTGCCAGCAGCATAACTAGCGGGAGTACCTACAATGAGCAGTTCTTC.

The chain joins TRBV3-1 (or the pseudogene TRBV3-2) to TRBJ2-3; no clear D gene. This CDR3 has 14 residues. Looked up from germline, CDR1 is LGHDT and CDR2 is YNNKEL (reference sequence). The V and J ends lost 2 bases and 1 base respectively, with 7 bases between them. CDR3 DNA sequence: TGTGCCAGCAGCCAACCGGGTCGCACAGATACGCAGTATTTT. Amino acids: CASSQPGRTDTQYF.

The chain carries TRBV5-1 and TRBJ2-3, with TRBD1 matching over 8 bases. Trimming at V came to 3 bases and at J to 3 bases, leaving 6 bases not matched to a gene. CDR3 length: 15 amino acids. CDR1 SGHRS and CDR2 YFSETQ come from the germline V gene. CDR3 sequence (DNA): TGCGCCAGCAGCTACCGACAGGGGTTAACAGATACGCAGTATTTT. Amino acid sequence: CASSYRQGLTDTQYF.

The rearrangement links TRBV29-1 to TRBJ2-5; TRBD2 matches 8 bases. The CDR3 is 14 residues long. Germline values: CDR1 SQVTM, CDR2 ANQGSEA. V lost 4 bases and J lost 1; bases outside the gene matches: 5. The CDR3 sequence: CSVVPSGLQETQYF. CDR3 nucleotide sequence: TGCAGCGTTGTGCCTAGCGGGCTCCAAGAGACCCAGTACTTC.

Here the CDR3 reads CAISDRDRRTDEQFF. The CDR3 DNA follows: TGTGCCATCAGTGACCGGGACAGGAGGACGGATGAGCAGTTCTTC. The rearrangement links TRBV10-3 to TRBJ2-1; 8 nucleotides align to TRBD1. CDR3 length: 15 residues. J was trimmed by 8 bases and V by 3 bases; bases with no gene match: 9. Looked up from germline, CDR1 is ENHRY and CDR2 is SYGVKD.

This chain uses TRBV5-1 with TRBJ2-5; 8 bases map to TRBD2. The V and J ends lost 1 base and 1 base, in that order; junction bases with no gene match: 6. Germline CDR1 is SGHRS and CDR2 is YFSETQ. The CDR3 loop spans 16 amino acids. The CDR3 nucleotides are TGCGCCAGCAGCTTGTATCCCCTAGCGGGCCAAGAGACCCAGTACTTC. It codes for CASSLYPLAGQETQYF.

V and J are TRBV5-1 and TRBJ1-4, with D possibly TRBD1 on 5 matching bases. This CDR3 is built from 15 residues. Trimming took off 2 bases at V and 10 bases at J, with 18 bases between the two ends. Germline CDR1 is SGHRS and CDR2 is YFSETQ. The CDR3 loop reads CASSFGTPQVGKLFF. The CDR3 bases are TGCGCCAGCAGCTTCGGGACTCCCCAAGTCGGAAAACTGTTTTTT. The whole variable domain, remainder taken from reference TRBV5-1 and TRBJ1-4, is KAGVTQTPRYLIKTRGQQVTLSCSPISGHRSVSWYQQTPGQGLQFLFEYFSETQRNKGNFPGRFSGRQFSNSRSEMNVSTLELGDSALYLCASSFGTPQVGKLFFGSGTQLSVL.

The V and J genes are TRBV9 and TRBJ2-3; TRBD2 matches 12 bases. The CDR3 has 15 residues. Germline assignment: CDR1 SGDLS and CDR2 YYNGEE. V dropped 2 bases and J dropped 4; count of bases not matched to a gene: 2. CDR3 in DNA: TGTGCCAGCAGCGTCACTAGCGGGGGGCCAGATACGCAGTATTTT. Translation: CASSVTSGGPDTQYF.

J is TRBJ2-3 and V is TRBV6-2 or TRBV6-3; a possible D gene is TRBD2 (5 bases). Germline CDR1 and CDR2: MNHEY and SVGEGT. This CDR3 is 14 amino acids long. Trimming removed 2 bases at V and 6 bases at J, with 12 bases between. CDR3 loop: CASSYLLAADTQYF. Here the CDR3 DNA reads TGTGCCAGCAGTTACCTCCTAGCCGCGGATACGCAGTATTTT.

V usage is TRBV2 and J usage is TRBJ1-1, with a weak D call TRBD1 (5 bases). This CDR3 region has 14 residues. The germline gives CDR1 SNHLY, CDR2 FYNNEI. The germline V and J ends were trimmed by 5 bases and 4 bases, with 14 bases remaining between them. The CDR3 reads CASSSVGGGTEAFF. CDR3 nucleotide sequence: TGTGCCAGCAGTTCTGTGGGGGGAGGCACTGAAGCTTTCTTT.

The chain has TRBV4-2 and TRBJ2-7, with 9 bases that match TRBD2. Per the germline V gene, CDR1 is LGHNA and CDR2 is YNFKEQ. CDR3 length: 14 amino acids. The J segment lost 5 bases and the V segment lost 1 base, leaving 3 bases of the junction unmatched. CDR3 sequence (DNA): TGTGCCAGCAGCCAAGCTAGCGGGGAAAACGAGCAGTACTTC. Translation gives CASSQASGENEQYF.

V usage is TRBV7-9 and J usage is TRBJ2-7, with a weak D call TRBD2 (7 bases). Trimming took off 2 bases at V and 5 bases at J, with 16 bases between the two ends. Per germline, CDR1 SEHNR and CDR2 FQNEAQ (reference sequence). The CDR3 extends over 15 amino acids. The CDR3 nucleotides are TGTGCCAGCAGCTTAACACTCGGGGGGCTCCACGAGCAGTACTTC. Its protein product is CASSLTLGGLHEQYF.

Here the CDR3 reads CASSVISNSPEAFF. CDR3 DNA: TGTGCCAGCAGCGTTATATCTAATTCCCCCGAAGCTTTCTTT. The chain has TRBV9 and TRBJ1-1; D unresolved. This CDR3 has 14 amino acids. Germline-derived CDR1 and CDR2 are SGDLS and YYNGEE. Trimming stripped 2 bases from V and 8 bases from J, with 16 bases between. The entire variable domain, with the rest obtained from reference TRBV9 and TRBJ1-1, is as follows: DSGVTQTPKHLITATGQRVTLRCSPRSGDLSVYWYQQSLDQGLQFLIQYYNGEERAKGNILERFSAQQFPDLHSELNLSSLELGDSALYFCASSVISNSPEAFFGQGTRLTVV.